The 7 T cell receptor beta chains given below trace back to one sample, sequenced in a study of CD8 T cells in Susac syndrome. After extraction with the RNeasy kit, about 0.5 to 1 ug of the RNA was reverse transcribed using random hexamers. TCRdb independently ran MiXCR on the immunoSEQ multiplex PCR reads; one entry per CDR3 protein. The repertoire holds about 250,000 distinct CDR3 sequences, 93% seen once, with roughly 0.072% in the top ten. The specimen sequenced was CD4+ T cells from PBMCs. All receptors come from a human donor with multiple sclerosis.

V is TRBV5-4 and J is TRBJ2-2; D unclear. Trimming removed 4 bases at V and 4 bases at J, with 20 bases between. This CDR3 is 17 amino acids long. From germline, CDR1 is SGHNT and CDR2 YYREEE (reference sequence). The CDR3 protein is CASSPRTPSPPTGELFF. The CDR3 DNA is TGTGCCAGCAGCCCAAGGACCCCCTCCCCACCCACCGGGGAGCTGTTTTTT.

This clonotype was seen more than once but under ten times. The gene calls are TRBV7-8 and TRBJ2-6; D is possibly TRBD1 (6 bases). The CDR3 runs to 17 residues. V was cut by 2 bases and J by 0 bases, with 11 bases left in between. CDR1 and CDR2 from the germline V gene are SGHVS and FQNEAQ. The CDR3 sequence is CASSLTGPNSGANVLTF. The DNA of the CDR3 is TGTGCCAGCAGCTTAACAGGGCCTAACTCTGGGGCCAACGTCCTGACTTTC.

This chain uses TRBV9 with TRBJ1-1; possibly TRBD1 for D (5 bases). Germline CDR1 reads SGDLS; CDR2 reads YYNGEE. Trimming shortened V by 2 bases and J by 1 base, and 9 bases separated the two germline ends. The CDR3 is 14 amino acids. The CDR3 nucleotides read TGTGCCAGCAGCGTTCGAGGGGCGAACACTGAAGCTTTCTTT. Protein sequence: CASSVRGANTEAFF. The complete variable domain, with remaining parts taken from reference TRBV9 and TRBJ1-1, reads DSGVTQTPKHLITATGQRVTLRCSPRSGDLSVYWYQQSLDQGLQFLIQYYNGEERAKGNILERFSAQQFPDLHSELNLSSLELGDSALYFCASSVRGANTEAFFGQGTRLTVV.

This chain joins TRBV19 and TRBJ2-7; D assignment may be TRBD1 or TRBD2 (5 bases each). CDR1 is LNHDA and CDR2 is SQIVND in the germline V gene (reference sequence). The CDR3 length is 14 residues. V was pared by 3 bases and J by 2 bases, with 11 bases between. CDR3 bases: TGTGCCAGTAGTATCGGGGCTAGGGCCTACGAGCAGTACTTC. It specifies CASSIGARAYEQYF.

This chain uses TRBV9 with TRBJ2-3; D not certain. The CDR3 has 14 residues. CDR1 and CDR2 (germline): SGDLS, YYNGEE. Trimming left V 0 bases short and J 6 bases short, with 11 bases between. CDR3 in DNA: TGTGCCAGCAGCGTAGCTACTTCCAGGGATACGCAGTATTTT. Amino acid sequence: CASSVATSRDTQYF.

There are a few counts of this clonotype. The rearrangement uses TRBV14 and TRBJ2-2, with TRBD2 matching over 10 bases. Germline V gives CDR1 SGHDN, CDR2 FVKESK. V trimming: 4 bases; J trimming: 8 bases; junction bases outside the gene matches: 7. The length of the CDR3 is 15 residues. The CDR3 here is CASSRTSGVTGELFF. The CDR3 bases are TGTGCCAGCAGCCGGACTAGCGGTGTCACTGGGGAGCTGTTTTTT. The full variable domain, its missing parts supplied by reference TRBV14 and TRBJ2-2, is EAGVTQFPSHSVIEKGQTVTLRCDPISGHDNLYWYRRVMGKEIKFLLHFVKESKQDESGMPNNRFLAERTGGTYSTLKVQPAELEDSGVYFCASSRTSGVTGELFFGEGSRLTVL.

This clonotype was observed a single time. The rearrangement joins TRBV3-1 to TRBJ2-1; TRBD2 matches at 7 bases. CDR1 is LGHDT and CDR2 is YNNKEL in the germline V gene (reference sequence). Trimming cost V 0 bases and J 6 bases; bases outside gene matches: 2. This CDR3 region has 14 residues. The CDR3: CASSQEGTINEQFF. The DNA for the CDR3 is TGTGCCAGCAGCCAAGAAGGGACTATCAATGAGCAGTTCTTC.